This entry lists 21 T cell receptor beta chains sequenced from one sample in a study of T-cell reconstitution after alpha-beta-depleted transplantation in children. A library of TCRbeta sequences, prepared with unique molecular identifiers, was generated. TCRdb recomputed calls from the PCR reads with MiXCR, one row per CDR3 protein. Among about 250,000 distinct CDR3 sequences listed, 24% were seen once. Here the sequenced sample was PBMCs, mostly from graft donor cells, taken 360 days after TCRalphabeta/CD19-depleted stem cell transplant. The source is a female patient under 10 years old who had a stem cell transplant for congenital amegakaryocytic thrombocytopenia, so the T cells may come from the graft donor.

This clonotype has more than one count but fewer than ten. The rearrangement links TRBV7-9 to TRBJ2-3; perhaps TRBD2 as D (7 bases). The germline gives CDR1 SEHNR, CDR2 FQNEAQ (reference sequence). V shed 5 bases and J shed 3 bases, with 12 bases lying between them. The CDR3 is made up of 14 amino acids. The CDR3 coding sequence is TGTGCCAGCAGCCCAGGGGAGGGGACAGATACGCAGTATTTT. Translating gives CASSPGEGTDTQYF.

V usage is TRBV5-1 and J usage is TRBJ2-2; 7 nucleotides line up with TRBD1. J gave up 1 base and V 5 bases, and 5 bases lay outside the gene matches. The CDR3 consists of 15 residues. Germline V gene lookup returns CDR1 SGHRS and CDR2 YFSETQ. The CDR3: CASRLRQGNTGELFF. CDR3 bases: TGCGCCAGCAGGCTTCGACAGGGGAACACCGGGGAGCTGTTTTTT.

CDR3 in DNA: TGTGCCAGCAGTGCGACCGGGCCCGGGGGGCAGTACTTC. Translated, it gives CASSATGPGGQYF. The rearrangement uses TRBV12-3 or TRBV12-4 and TRBJ2-7; a possible D gene is TRBD2 (6 bases). Trimming took 5 bases from V and 9 from J, leaving 17 bases between them. The CDR3 spans 13 residues.

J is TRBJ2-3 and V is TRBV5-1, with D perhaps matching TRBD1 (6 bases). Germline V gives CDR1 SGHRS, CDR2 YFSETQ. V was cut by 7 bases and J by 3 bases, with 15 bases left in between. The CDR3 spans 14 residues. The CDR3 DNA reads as TGCGCCAGCGCTCCCGGGACAATAACAGATACGCAGTATTTT. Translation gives CASAPGTITDTQYF.

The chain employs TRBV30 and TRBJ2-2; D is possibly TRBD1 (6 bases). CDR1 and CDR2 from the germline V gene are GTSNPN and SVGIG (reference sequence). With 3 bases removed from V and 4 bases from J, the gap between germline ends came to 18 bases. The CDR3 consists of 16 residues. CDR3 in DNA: TGTGCCTGGAGAATGGGCCTGGGCAGGGGCACCGGGGAGCTGTTTTTT. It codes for CAWRMGLGRGTGELFF.

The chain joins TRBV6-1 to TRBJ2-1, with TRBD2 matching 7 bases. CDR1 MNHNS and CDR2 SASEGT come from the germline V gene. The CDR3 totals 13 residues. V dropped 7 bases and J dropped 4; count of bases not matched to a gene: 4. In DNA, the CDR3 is TGTGCCAGCAACAAAGCGGGGTACAATGAGCAGTTCTTC. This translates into CASNKAGYNEQFF.

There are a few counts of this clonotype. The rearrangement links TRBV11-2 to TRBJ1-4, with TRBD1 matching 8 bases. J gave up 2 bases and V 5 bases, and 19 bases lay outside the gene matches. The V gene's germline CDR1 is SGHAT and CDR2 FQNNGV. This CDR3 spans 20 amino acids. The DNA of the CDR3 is TGTGCCAGCAGCCTTCCTAATTACAGGGGGTTCGTGTCGACTAATGAAAAACTGTTTTTT. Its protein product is CASSLPNYRGFVSTNEKLFF.

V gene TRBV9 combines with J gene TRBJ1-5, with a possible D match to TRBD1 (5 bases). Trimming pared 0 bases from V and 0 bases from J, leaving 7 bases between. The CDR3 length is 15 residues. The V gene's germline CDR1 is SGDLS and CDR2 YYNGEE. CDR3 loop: CASSVAGGSNQPQHF. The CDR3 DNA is TGTGCCAGCAGCGTAGCTGGGGGTAGCAATCAGCCCCAGCATTTT.

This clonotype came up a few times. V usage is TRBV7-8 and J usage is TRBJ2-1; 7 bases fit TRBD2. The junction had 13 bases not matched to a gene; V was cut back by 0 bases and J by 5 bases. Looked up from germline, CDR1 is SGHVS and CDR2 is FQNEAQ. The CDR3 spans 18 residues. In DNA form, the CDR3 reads TGTGCCAGCAGCTTAGCCTACCAGAGCGGGACCCCCAACAATGAGCAGTTCTTC. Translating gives CASSLAYQSGTPNNEQFF.

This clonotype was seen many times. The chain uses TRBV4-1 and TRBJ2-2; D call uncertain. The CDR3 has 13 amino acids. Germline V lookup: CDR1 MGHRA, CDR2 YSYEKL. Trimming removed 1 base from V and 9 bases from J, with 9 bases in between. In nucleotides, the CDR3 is TGCGCCAGCAGCCAAGGGGCCCACCGGGAGCTGTTTTTT. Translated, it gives CASSQGAHRELFF.

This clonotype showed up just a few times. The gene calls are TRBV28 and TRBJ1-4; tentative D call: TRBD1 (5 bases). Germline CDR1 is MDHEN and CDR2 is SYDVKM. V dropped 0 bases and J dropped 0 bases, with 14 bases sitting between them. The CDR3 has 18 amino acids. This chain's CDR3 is CASSLWGRAPPTNEKLFF. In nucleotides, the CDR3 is TGTGCCAGCAGTTTATGGGGCAGGGCCCCCCCAACTAATGAAAAACTGTTTTTT.

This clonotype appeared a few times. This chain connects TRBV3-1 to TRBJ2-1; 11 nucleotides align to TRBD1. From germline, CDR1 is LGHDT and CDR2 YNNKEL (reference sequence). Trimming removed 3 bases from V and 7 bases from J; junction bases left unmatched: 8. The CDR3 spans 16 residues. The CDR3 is CASSHPPGTGGNEQFF. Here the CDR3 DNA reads TGTGCCAGCAGCCATCCCCCGGGGACAGGGGGGAATGAGCAGTTCTTC.

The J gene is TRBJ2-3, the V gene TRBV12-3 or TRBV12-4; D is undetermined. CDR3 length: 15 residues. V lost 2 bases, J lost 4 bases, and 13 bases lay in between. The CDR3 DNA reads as TGTGCCAGCAGTTTATACGCGTATTATTCAGATACGCAGTATTTT. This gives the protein CASSLYAYYSDTQYF.

The CDR3 sequence is CASSSTRLAGAIGELFF. Written as DNA, the CDR3 is TGTGCCAGCAGCTCCACGAGACTAGCGGGAGCGATAGGGGAGCTGTTTTTT. The V call is TRBV6-2 or TRBV6-3, the J call TRBJ2-2, with 12 bases lining up with TRBD2. CDR1 and CDR2 from the germline V gene are MNHEY and SVGEGT. With 6 bases clipped from V and 8 bases from J, the junction kept 13 bases outside the gene matches. The CDR3 extends over 17 amino acids.

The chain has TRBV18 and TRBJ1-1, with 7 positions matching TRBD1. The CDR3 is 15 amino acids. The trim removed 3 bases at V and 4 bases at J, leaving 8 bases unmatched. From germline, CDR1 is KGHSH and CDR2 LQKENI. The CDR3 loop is CASSPNRGGGTEAFF. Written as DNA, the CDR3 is TGTGCCAGCTCACCCAACAGGGGCGGAGGCACTGAAGCTTTCTTT.

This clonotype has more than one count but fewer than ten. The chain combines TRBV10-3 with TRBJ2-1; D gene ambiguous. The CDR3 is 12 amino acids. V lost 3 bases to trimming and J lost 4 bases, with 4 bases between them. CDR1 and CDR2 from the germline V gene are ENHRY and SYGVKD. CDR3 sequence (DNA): TGTGCCATCAGTGAAAGTTACAATGAGCAGTTCTTC. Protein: CAISESYNEQFF.

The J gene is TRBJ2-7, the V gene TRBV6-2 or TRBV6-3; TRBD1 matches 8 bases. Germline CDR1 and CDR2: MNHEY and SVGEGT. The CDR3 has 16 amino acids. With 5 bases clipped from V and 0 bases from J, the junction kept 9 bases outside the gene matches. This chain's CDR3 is CASSRRQGADSYEQYF. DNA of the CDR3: TGTGCCAGCAGTAGAAGGCAGGGGGCTGACTCCTACGAGCAGTACTTC.

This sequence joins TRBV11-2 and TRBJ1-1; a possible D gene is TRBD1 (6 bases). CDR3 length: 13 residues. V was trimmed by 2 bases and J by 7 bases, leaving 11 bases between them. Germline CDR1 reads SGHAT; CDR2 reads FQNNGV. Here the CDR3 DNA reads TGTGCCAGCAGCTTACCCGGACAGATTGAAGCTTTCTTT. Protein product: CASSLPGQIEAFF.

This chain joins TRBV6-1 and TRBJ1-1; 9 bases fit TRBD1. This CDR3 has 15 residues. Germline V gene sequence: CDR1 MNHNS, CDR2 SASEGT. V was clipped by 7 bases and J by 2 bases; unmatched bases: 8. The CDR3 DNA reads TGTGCCAGCACCCATCCGGGACAGGGAAACACTGAAGCTTTCTTT. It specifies CASTHPGQGNTEAFF.

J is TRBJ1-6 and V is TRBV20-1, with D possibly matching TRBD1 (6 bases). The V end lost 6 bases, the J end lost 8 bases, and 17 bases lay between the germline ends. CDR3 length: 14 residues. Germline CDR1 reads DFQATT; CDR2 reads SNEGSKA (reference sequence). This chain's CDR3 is CSALQGPPHSPLHF. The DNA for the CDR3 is TGCAGTGCACTACAGGGACCGCCTCATTCACCCCTCCACTTT.

The CDR3 DNA reads as TGCGCCAGCAGCTTGTTCAGTACGAACACCGGGGAGCTGTTTTTT. This codes for CASSLFSTNTGELFF. The chain is built from TRBV5-1 and TRBJ2-2; D is ambiguous. Germline CDR1 reads SGHRS; CDR2 reads YFSETQ. The CDR3 totals 15 residues. V lost 1 base, J lost 0 bases, and 7 bases lay in between.